The 31 T cell receptor beta chains listed next were all sequenced from one sample in a study of post-analysis software for immune sequencing data. Study outcomes and limitations: Controls had lower frequencies than patients of about 5 TRBV segments, which included TRBV5-6, TRBV5-1 and TRBV20-1.

The TCR beta cDNA libraries carried unique molecular identifiers. Via MiXCR, TCRdb re-called the PCR reads, giving one row per CDR3 protein. The data hold roughly 620,000 distinct CDR3 sequences, with about 40% observed a single time. The antigens these receptors bind are not known. Sequences were obtained from blood. All receptors come from a girl between 5 and 17 years old with multiple sclerosis.

The rearrangement joins TRBV5-5 to TRBJ2-3; 8 nucleotides align to TRBD1. Germline V gene lookup returns CDR1 SGHKS and CDR2 YYEKEE (reference sequence). V shed 2 bases, J shed 4 bases, and the junction held 6 bases outside the gene matches. This CDR3 has 15 residues. As DNA, the CDR3 is TGTGCCAGCAGCTTCTACACAGGGGGTCCAGATACGCAGTATTTT. Its translation: CASSFYTGGPDTQYF.

V and J are TRBV20-1 and TRBJ1-1, with D perhaps TRBD1 (6 bases). This CDR3 is 14 amino acids long. V was pared by 4 bases and J by 7 bases, with 19 bases between. CDR1 and CDR2 from the germline V gene are DFQATT and SNEGSKA (reference sequence). The CDR3 nucleotides are TGCAGTGCTACTAAACAGGGTATTAATGGTGAAGCTTTCTTT. As protein: CSATKQGINGEAFF.

CDR3 region: CSVGGSFTYEQYF. DNA of the CDR3: TGCAGCGTTGGGGGTTCGTTTACCTACGAGCAGTACTTC. The chain has TRBV20-1 and TRBJ2-7; the D call may be TRBD1 or TRBD2 (5 bases each). The CDR3 contains 13 residues. Germline lookup yields CDR1 DFQATT and CDR2 SNEGSKA (reference sequence).

The chain couples TRBV6-5 to TRBJ1-1; D is perhaps TRBD1 (6 bases). Looked up from germline, CDR1 is MNHEY and CDR2 is SVGAGI. The length of the CDR3 is 14 residues. Trimming took off 2 bases at V and 7 bases at J, with 14 bases between the two ends. CDR3 sequence: CASSYLGGPDEAFF. DNA for the CDR3: TGTGCCAGCAGTTACCTGGGGGGGCCTGATGAAGCTTTCTTT.

The CDR3 coding sequence is TGTGCCAGCAGTGCCTCGGCAGGGCGCTCCTACGAGCAGTACTTC. This sequence encodes CASSASAGRSYEQYF. J is TRBJ2-7 and V is TRBV12-3 or TRBV12-4, with a tentative D call TRBD1 (5 bases). CDR3 size: 15 residues. V lost 5 bases, J lost 0 bases, and 14 bases lay in between.

CDR3 bases: TGTGCCAAGCCAAGGGAGTCTAATCAGCCCCAGCATTTT. It yields the protein CAKPRESNQPQHF. The rearrangement links TRBV5-6 to TRBJ1-5, with D hard to call. In germline, CDR1 is SGHDT, CDR2 YYEEEE. Trimming cost V 9 bases and J 4 bases, with 14 bases left between them. The CDR3 runs 13 residues.

The chain uses TRBV7-8 and TRBJ2-4; 7 bases are shared with TRBD2. The DNA end is a closer match to TRBJ2-7, so the J assignment may be wrong. This CDR3 comprises 14 residues. Germline V gene sequence: CDR1 SGHVS, CDR2 FQNEAQ. The CDR3 sequence is CASSLAASGYEQYF. CDR3 DNA sequence: TGTGCCAGCAGCTTAGCGGCTAGCGGCTACGAGCAGTACTTC.

This clonotype showed up just a few times. The CDR3 DNA reads as TGTGCCAGCAGACAGGGGGCTGGGGCCAACGTCCTGACTTTC. This encodes CASRQGAGANVLTF. The rearrangement uses TRBV12-3 or TRBV12-4 and TRBJ2-6, with TRBD1 identical over 8 bases. The CDR3 covers 14 residues. V lost 6 bases to trimming and J lost 2 bases; unmatched junction nucleotides: 0.

The V gene is TRBV5-1, the J gene TRBJ2-5; no clear D gene. V was clipped by 0 bases and J by 5 bases, with 11 bases between them. Looked up from germline, CDR1 is SGHRS and CDR2 is YFSETQ. This CDR3 region has 14 residues. The CDR3 DNA sequence: TGCGCCAGCAGCTTGGGACCCCCAGGCGAGACCCAGTACTTC. This sequence encodes CASSLGPPGETQYF.

The chain has TRBV27 and TRBJ1-4; 8 nucleotides agree with TRBD1. CDR1 is MNHEY and CDR2 is SMNVEV in the germline V gene (reference sequence). The ends lost 5 bases at V and 5 bases at J; junction bases unmatched: 13. This CDR3 contains 17 residues. The CDR3 DNA follows: TGTGCCAGCAGTGAGATAGGACAGGGAGGGGTGAATGAAAAACTGTTTTTT. This sequence encodes CASSEIGQGGVNEKLFF.

The V call is TRBV14, the J call TRBJ2-6; D possibly uses TRBD1 or TRBD2 (6 bases each). V lost 4 bases to trimming and J lost 1 base, with 20 bases between them. The CDR3 has 19 amino acids. The germline V gene has CDR1 SGHDN and CDR2 FVKESK. Here the CDR3 reads CASSPLGGGLLSGANVLTF. The CDR3 nucleotides are TGTGCCAGCAGCCCTCTCGGAGGGGGGCTGCTTTCTGGGGCCAACGTCCTGACTTTC.

This clonotype was counted only a few times. The chain links TRBV6-6 to TRBJ2-3, with 7 bases lining up with TRBD2. Germline lookup yields CDR1 MNHNY and CDR2 SVGAGI (reference sequence). The CDR3 totals 13 residues. The V and J ends lost 7 bases and 3 bases, in that order; junction bases with no gene match: 4. The CDR3 sequence is CASNERGTDTQYF. CDR3 in DNA: TGTGCCAGCAATGAGCGGGGTACAGATACGCAGTATTTT.

This rearrangement joins TRBV7-7 to TRBJ2-5; D is undetermined. Germline loops: CDR1 SSHAT, CDR2 FNYEAQ (reference sequence). V shed 4 bases and J shed 4 bases, with 16 bases lying between them. CDR3 length: 15 residues. The CDR3 nucleotides read TGTGCCAGCAGCTCCGGACGGCCGTACCGAGAGACCCAGTACTTC. Its protein product is CASSSGRPYRETQYF.

The chain uses TRBV20-1 and TRBJ2-5; TRBD2 is a possible D gene (5 bases). This CDR3 comprises 12 residues. The V gene lost 6 bases and the J gene lost 11 bases, with 19 bases spanning the gap. Germline V gene sequence: CDR1 DFQATT, CDR2 SNEGSKA (reference sequence). DNA of the CDR3: TGCAGTGCCCCCACCTGGACCGGGGAGCAGTACTTC. This codes for CSAPTWTGEQYF.

A few counts support this clonotype. The J gene is TRBJ2-5, the V gene TRBV20-1, with 9 bases matching TRBD2. Germline-derived CDR1 and CDR2 are DFQATT and SNEGSKA (reference sequence). V dropped 3 bases and J dropped 1; count of bases not matched to a gene: 3. The CDR3 covers 14 residues. The CDR3 spells CSASKLAGQETQYF. The CDR3 nucleotides are TGCAGTGCTAGTAAACTAGCGGGCCAAGAGACCCAGTACTTC.

This clonotype was observed a handful of times. The chain has TRBV12-3 or TRBV12-4 and TRBJ2-3; perhaps TRBD2 as D (5 bases). V lost 2 bases and J lost 0, with 9 bases in between. The CDR3 has 15 residues. This CDR3 reads CASSLRGTSTDTQYF. CDR3 DNA: TGTGCCAGCAGTTTACGGGGAACTAGCACAGATACGCAGTATTTT.

J is TRBJ2-3 and V is TRBV7-6, with a possible D match to TRBD2 (5 bases). The CDR3 sequence is 17 residues long. With 0 bases removed from V and 4 bases from J, the gap between germline ends came to 17 bases. The germline V gene has CDR1 SGHVS and CDR2 FNYEAQ. The CDR3 region is CASSLAAFRELADTQYF. The CDR3 coding sequence is TGTGCCAGCAGCTTAGCCGCGTTCCGGGAATTAGCAGATACGCAGTATTTT.

This sequence joins TRBV13 and TRBJ2-7; 8 bases fit TRBD2. V lost 5 bases to trimming and J lost 5 bases; unmatched junction nucleotides: 8. Germline CDR1 PRHDT, CDR2 FYEKMQ (reference sequence). The CDR3 has 14 amino acids. The DNA for the CDR3 is TGTGCCAGCAGCCGCCCGGGACTAGGCAACGAGCAGTACTTC. Encoded protein: CASSRPGLGNEQYF.

This chain connects TRBV6-5 to TRBJ2-7; possible D gene TRBD1, 6 bases. The CDR3 runs 14 residues. V shed 6 bases and J shed 0 bases, with 12 bases lying between them. The germline V gene encodes CDR1 MNHEY and CDR2 SVGAGI. The CDR3 DNA is TGTGCCAGCAGACTACAGGGAGTCTCCTACGAGCAGTACTTC. As protein: CASRLQGVSYEQYF.

This clonotype was recorded at least ten times. The chain couples TRBV12-3 or TRBV12-4 to TRBJ2-3; D is unclear. The CDR3 covers 12 residues. The germline V and J ends were trimmed by 6 bases and 3 bases, with 7 bases remaining between them. DNA for the CDR3: TGTGCCAGCAGCAGAAATACAGATACGCAGTATTTT. Translating gives CASSRNTDTQYF.

This clonotype has ten or more counts. The chain links TRBV5-1 to TRBJ1-6, with D unclear. V lost 5 bases to trimming and J lost 5 bases, with 5 bases between them. Germline CDR1 SGHRS, CDR2 YFSETQ. The CDR3 spans 12 residues. CDR3 sequence (DNA): TGCGCCAGCAGGATCAATAATTCACCCCTCCACTTT. The encoded protein is CASRINNSPLHF.

The chain carries TRBV12-3 or TRBV12-4 and TRBJ2-1; 10 nucleotides align to TRBD1. Losses at the gene ends were 3 bases for V and 7 bases for J; bases not matched to a gene: 12. There are 17 residues in the CDR3. CDR3: CASSFPPGTGVPNEQFF. CDR3 bases: TGTGCCAGCAGTTTTCCCCCCGGGACAGGGGTCCCTAATGAGCAGTTCTTC.

The gene calls are TRBV24-1 and TRBJ1-2; D is unclear. The germline V gene has CDR1 KGHDR and CDR2 SFDVKD. Between the trimmed V and J ends, which lost 9 bases and 8 bases, there was a span of 18 bases. This CDR3 comprises 13 residues. The CDR3 is CATSQADGWGYTF. In DNA, the CDR3 is TGTGCCACCTCCCAAGCAGACGGGTGGGGCTACACCTTC.

V is TRBV5-1 and J is TRBJ1-6; 7 bases are a match to TRBD1. CDR1 is SGHRS, CDR2 YFSETQ, per germline. This CDR3 is 15 amino acids long. Germline trimming cut 5 bases from V and 10 bases from J; bases unmatched to any gene: 12. CDR3 in DNA: TGCGCCAGCAGTTCCGACGGGGTACAGGGGTCACCCCTCCACTTT. Residues: CASSSDGVQGSPLHF.

In this sample, this clonotype turned up many times. The chain recombines TRBV20-1 with TRBJ1-6; D unclear. The CDR3 sequence is 17 residues long. CDR1 DFQATT and CDR2 SNEGSKA come from the germline V gene (reference sequence). Trimming left V 2 bases short and J 3 bases short, with 17 bases between. The CDR3 coding sequence is TGCAGTGCTAGAAGGAGGCAGGCCGGAGGCTATAATTCACCCCTCCACTTT. Translation: CSARRRQAGGYNSPLHF.

A word on this clonotype: One end of the junction is discordant with germline, which a read error may explain. The V gene is TRBV29-1, the J gene TRBJ2-5; 7 bases align to TRBD1. CDR1 is SQVTM, CDR2 ANQGSEA, per germline. CDR3 size: 15 residues. The CDR3 reads CSVEEGARWKETQYF. The CDR3 region has the DNA TGTAGCGTTGAAGAGGGGGCGCGGTGGAAGGAGACCCAGTACTTC.

The gene calls are TRBV7-2 and TRBJ2-6, with D possibly TRBD1 on 6 matching bases. V lost 1 base and J 2 bases, leaving 9 bases between the germline ends. The germline V gene has CDR1 SGHTA and CDR2 FQGNSA. This CDR3 region has 16 residues. The CDR3 is CASSLVGTTGANVLTF. CDR3 nucleotide sequence: TGTGCCAGCAGCTTAGTGGGGACAACTGGGGCCAACGTCCTGACTTTC.

CDR3 sequence reads: CSARDLLGSYNEQFF. Written as DNA, the CDR3 is TGCAGTGCTAGAGACCTTCTCGGCTCCTACAATGAGCAGTTCTTC. V gene TRBV20-1 combines with J gene TRBJ2-1; D remains ambiguous. Germline V CDR1 and CDR2: DFQATT, SNEGSKA (reference sequence). Trimming cost V 0 bases and J 0 bases, with 9 bases left between them. The CDR3 is made up of 15 amino acids.

The genes are TRBV29-1 and TRBJ1-4, with unresolved D. The V gene's germline CDR1 is SQVTM and CDR2 ANQGSEA. The germline V and J ends were trimmed by 5 bases and 8 bases, with 6 bases remaining between them. This CDR3 spans 10 amino acids. The CDR3 sequence: CSVLQEKLFF. The CDR3 DNA reads TGCAGCGTTTTACAAGAAAAACTGTTTTTT.

This clonotype was seen more than once but under ten times. This chain links TRBV12-3 or TRBV12-4 with TRBJ2-3; 9 bases align to TRBD2. This CDR3 comprises 16 residues. J gave up 0 bases and V 6 bases, and 7 bases lay outside the gene matches. The CDR3 protein is CASRILSGGSTDTQYF. The CDR3 nucleotides are TGTGCCAGCAGGATACTTAGCGGGGGTAGCACAGATACGCAGTATTTT.

This chain uses TRBV29-1 with TRBJ2-1; TRBD2 aligns across 8 bases. Losses at the gene ends were 1 base for V and 5 bases for J; bases not matched to a gene: 4. Germline V gene lookup returns CDR1 SQVTM and CDR2 ANQGSEA. The CDR3 is made up of 14 amino acids. The DNA of the CDR3 is TGCAGCGTTGAAGGAGTAGCGGGGCACAATGAGCAGTTCTTC. It encodes CSVEGVAGHNEQFF.